The 17 T cell receptor beta chains below were found in one sample sequenced in a study of T-cell reconstitution after alpha-beta-depleted transplantation in children. For TCRbeta, the library was prepared with unique molecular identifiers. TCRdb re-analysed the PCR reads in MiXCR, keeping a single row per CDR3 protein. The table shows 400,000 to 500,000 distinct CDR3 sequences, with roughly 11% occurring only once. Sequenced here: PBMCs from the stem cell graft donor, sampled from the stem cell graft. The receptors stem from a human donor who donated a stem cell graft to a child with acute myeloid leukemia.

Comment on this clonotype: A much larger clone lies one base from this, so it may be a read error. V usage is TRBV7-2 and J usage is TRBJ2-1; possible D gene TRBD2, 6 bases. The CDR3 has 14 amino acids. CDR1 is SGHTA, CDR2 FQGNSA, per germline. V dropped 7 bases and J dropped 7 bases, with 17 bases sitting between them. The DNA of the CDR3 is TGTGCCAGCACCTTTACAGCGGGCCTTAATGAGCAGTTCTTC. This sequence encodes CASTFTAGLNEQFF.

This clonotype was seen a handful of times. The chain carries TRBV5-1 and TRBJ1-5; a possible D gene is TRBD1 (6 bases). The CDR3 totals 15 residues. CDR1 is SGHRS and CDR2 is YFSETQ in the germline V gene. V lost 4 bases and J 4 bases, leaving 15 bases between the germline ends. The CDR3 sequence: CASSEGVAGNQPQHF. In DNA form, the CDR3 reads TGCGCCAGCAGCGAGGGGGTGGCAGGGAATCAGCCCCAGCATTTT. Using reference TRBV5-1 and TRBJ1-5 for the parts outside the CDR3, the full variable domain is KAGVTQTPRYLIKTRGQQVTLSCSPISGHRSVSWYQQTPGQGLQFLFEYFSETQRNKGNFPGRFSGRQFSNSRSEMNVSTLELGDSALYLCASSEGVAGNQPQHFGDGTRLSIL.

The J gene is TRBJ2-7, the V gene TRBV12-3 or TRBV12-4, with TRBD1 matching over 8 bases. V trimming: 6 bases; J trimming: 4 bases; junction bases outside the gene matches: 11. The CDR3 contains 15 residues. As DNA, the CDR3 is TGTGCCAGCAGAACACAGGGGGATGTTTCATACGAGCAGTACTTC. Protein: CASRTQGDVSYEQYF.

In its sample, this clonotype was seen many times. The chain links TRBV7-2 to TRBJ2-3; 7 bases agree with TRBD1. Germline V lookup: CDR1 SGHTA, CDR2 FQGNSA. The V and J ends lost 1 base and 1 base, in that order; junction bases with no gene match: 5. The CDR3 covers 16 residues. The CDR3 nucleotides are TGTGCCAGCAGCTTAGGTTCAGGACAGGGCACAGATACGCAGTATTTT. It is translated as CASSLGSGQGTDTQYF.

This sequence joins TRBV7-9 and TRBJ1-2; perhaps TRBD1 as D (5 bases). Germline loops: CDR1 SEHNR, CDR2 FQNEAQ (reference sequence). Trimming stripped 2 bases from V and 2 bases from J, with 15 bases between. The CDR3 is made up of 16 amino acids. CDR3 region: CASSLIPAGRNYGYTF. The CDR3 coding sequence is TGTGCCAGCAGCTTAATCCCGGCAGGGCGGAACTATGGCTACACCTTC.

This chain uses TRBV7-6 with TRBJ2-5, with no clear D. There are 11 residues in the CDR3. The germline CDR1 and CDR2 sequences are SGHVS and FNYEAQ. V was cut by 2 bases and J by 9 bases, with 7 bases left in between. CDR3 in amino acids: CASSLTIAQYF. CDR3 in DNA: TGTGCCAGCAGCTTAACCATTGCCCAGTACTTC.

In its sample, this clonotype was seen many times. The chain is built from TRBV7-2 and TRBJ2-3, with 12 positions matching TRBD2. Germline CDR1 reads SGHTA; CDR2 reads FQGNSA. V shed 4 bases, J shed 1 base, and the junction held 6 bases outside the gene matches. CDR3 length: 17 residues. This CDR3 reads CASSSRTSGDRTDTQYF. The CDR3 DNA follows: TGTGCCAGCAGCTCCCGGACTAGCGGGGACCGCACAGATACGCAGTATTTT.

The gene calls are TRBV7-2 and TRBJ2-3, with 11 positions matching TRBD2. Germline-derived CDR1 and CDR2 are SGHTA and FQGNSA. V shed 4 bases, J shed 0 bases, and the junction held 6 bases outside the gene matches. The CDR3 spans 17 residues. DNA of the CDR3: TGTGCCAGCAGCTACTCACTAGCGGGGGTTAGCACAGATACGCAGTATTTT. Protein: CASSYSLAGVSTDTQYF.

As to this clonotype: A much larger clone lies a single base off, so this may be a read error. The chain carries TRBV5-6 and TRBJ1-5; 7 bases agree with TRBD1. Germline CDR1 SGHDT, CDR2 YYEEEE. CDR3 length: 15 amino acids. This chain's CDR3 is CAGSLQGRRDQPQHF. The CDR3 bases are TGTGCCGGCAGCTTACAGGGGAGGAGGGATCAGCCCCAGCATTTT.

A few counts support this clonotype. V is TRBV12-3 or TRBV12-4 and J is TRBJ2-5, with 7 bases fitting TRBD2. This CDR3 has 13 amino acids. The trim removed 7 bases at V and 4 bases at J, leaving 6 bases unmatched. CDR3 region: CASTRLALETQYF. In DNA, the CDR3 is TGTGCCAGCACAAGACTAGCCTTAGAGACCCAGTACTTC.

This chain joins TRBV24-1 and TRBJ2-1, with 8 bases lining up with TRBD1. Germline CDR1 and CDR2: KGHDR and SFDVKD. J was trimmed by 7 bases and V by 4 bases; bases with no gene match: 8. CDR3 length: 15 residues. The CDR3 region is CATSDPRQGRNEQFF. DNA of the CDR3: TGTGCCACCAGTGACCCTAGACAGGGGAGGAATGAGCAGTTCTTC.

In the case of this clonotype: A much larger clonotype is one base distant, so this may be a read error. The V gene is TRBV29-1, the J gene TRBJ2-7; the D gene is possibly TRBD2 (5 bases). There are 10 residues in the CDR3. Trimming removed 3 bases from V and 6 bases from J, with 6 bases in between. The V gene's germline CDR1 is SQVTM and CDR2 ANQGSEA. Here the CDR3 DNA reads TGCAGCGTTGAGGCGGGCGAGCAGTACTTC. This sequence encodes CSVEAGEQYF.

The chain recombines TRBV4-1 with TRBJ1-2; 9 nucleotides align to TRBD1. There are 14 residues in the CDR3. Germline V gene data show CDR1 as MGHRA and CDR2 as YSYEKL. J lost 8 bases, V lost 0 bases, and 4 bases had no gene match. The CDR3, as DNA: TGCGCCAGCAGCCAAGAACAGGGGGCGGGAGGCTACACCTTC. Amino acid sequence: CASSQEQGAGGYTF.

The table lists this clonotype with many counts. The chain has TRBV11-2 and TRBJ2-7; D gene unclear. This CDR3 contains 13 residues. Between the trimmed V and J ends, which lost 4 bases and 6 bases, there was a span of 13 bases. Germline V gives CDR1 SGHAT, CDR2 FQNNGV. The CDR3 DNA reads TGTGCCAGCAGCTGGTCTGAAAATGGCGAGCAGTACGTC. It translates to CASSWSENGEQYV.

In its sample, this clonotype was seen a few times. The chain recombines TRBV27 with TRBJ2-1; D ambiguous. Trimming removed 4 bases from V and 8 bases from J, with 6 bases in between. The CDR3 sequence is 11 residues long. CDR1 is MNHEY and CDR2 is SMNVEV in the germline V gene (reference sequence). CDR3 amino acids: CASSSGDEQFF. In DNA form, the CDR3 reads TGTGCCAGCAGTTCGGGTGATGAGCAGTTCTTC.

This clonotype has a count of ten or more. This chain uses TRBV12-3 or TRBV12-4 with TRBJ2-5, with unresolved D. Trimming stripped 3 bases from V and 5 bases from J, with 4 bases between. The CDR3 covers 11 residues. This chain's CDR3 is CASSFGETQYF. The CDR3 DNA follows: TGTGCCAGCAGTTTTGGGGAGACCCAGTACTTC.

The rearrangement uses TRBV7-9 and TRBJ1-5, with TRBD1 as a possible D gene (6 bases). Germline loops: CDR1 SEHNR, CDR2 FQNEAQ (reference sequence). V was clipped by 8 bases and J by 3 bases, with 11 bases between them. The CDR3 is 13 amino acids. The CDR3 spells CASGRGFNQPQHF. The CDR3 DNA reads as TGTGCCAGCGGCAGGGGTTTCAATCAGCCCCAGCATTTT.